This T cell receptor (beta chain) was captured by sequencing in a study of blood T cell repertoires in COVID-19. CDR1 is SGHTA and CDR2 is FQGNSA in the germline V gene. V shed 5 bases and J shed 3 bases, with 13 bases lying between them. CDR3 length: 15 residues. Assay: immunoSEQ multiplex PCR; the TCRdb copy retains only in-frame clones and omits some. The repertoire holds fewer than 120,000 clones, with approximately 65% as singletons. This chain links TRBV7-2 with TRBJ1-4; D gene uncertain. This receptor was obtained from a woman in her fifties or sixties with acute or convalescent COVID-19. Input material: peripheral blood. The CDR3 loop reads CASSPRGIANEKLFF. CDR3 nucleotide sequence: TGTGCCAGCAGCCCACGGGGTATAGCTAATGAAAAACTGTTTTTT. Full variable domain (rest looked up from reference TRBV7-2 and TRBJ1-4): GAGVSQSPSNKVTEKGKDVELRCDPISGHTALYWYRQSLGQGLEFLIYFQGNSAPDKSGLPSDRFSAERTGGSVSTLTIQRTQQEDSAVYLCASSPRGIANEKLFFGSGTQLSVL.